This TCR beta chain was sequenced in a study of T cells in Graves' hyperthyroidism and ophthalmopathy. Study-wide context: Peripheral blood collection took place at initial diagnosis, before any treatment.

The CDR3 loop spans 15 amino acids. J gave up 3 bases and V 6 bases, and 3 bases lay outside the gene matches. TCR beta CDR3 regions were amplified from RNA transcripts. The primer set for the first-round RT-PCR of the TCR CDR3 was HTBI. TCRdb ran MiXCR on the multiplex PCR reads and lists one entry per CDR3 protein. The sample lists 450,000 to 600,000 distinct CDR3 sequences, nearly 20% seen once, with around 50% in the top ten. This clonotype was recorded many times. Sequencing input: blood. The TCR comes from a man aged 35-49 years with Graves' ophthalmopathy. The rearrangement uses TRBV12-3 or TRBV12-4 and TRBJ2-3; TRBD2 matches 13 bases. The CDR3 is CASSQTSGGTDTQYF. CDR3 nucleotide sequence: TGTGCCAGCAGCCAGACTAGCGGGGGGACAGATACGCAGTATTTT.